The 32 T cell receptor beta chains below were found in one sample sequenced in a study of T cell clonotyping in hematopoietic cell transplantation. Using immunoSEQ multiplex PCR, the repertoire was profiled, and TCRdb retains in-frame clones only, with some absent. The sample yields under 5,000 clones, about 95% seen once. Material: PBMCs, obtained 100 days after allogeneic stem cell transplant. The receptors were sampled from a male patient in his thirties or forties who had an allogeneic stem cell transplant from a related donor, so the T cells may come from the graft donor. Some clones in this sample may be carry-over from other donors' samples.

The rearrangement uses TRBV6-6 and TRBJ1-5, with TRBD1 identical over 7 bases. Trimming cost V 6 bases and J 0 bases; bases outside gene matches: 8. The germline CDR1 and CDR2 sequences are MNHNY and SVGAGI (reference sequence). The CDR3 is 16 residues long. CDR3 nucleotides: TGTGCCAGCAGGGGGACAGAAGTATATAGCAATCAGCCCCAGCATTTT. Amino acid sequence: CASRGTEVYSNQPQHF.

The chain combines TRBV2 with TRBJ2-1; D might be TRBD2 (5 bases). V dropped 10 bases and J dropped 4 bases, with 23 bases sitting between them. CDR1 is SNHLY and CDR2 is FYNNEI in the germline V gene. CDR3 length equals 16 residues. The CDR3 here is CATRNSRGPPYNEQFF. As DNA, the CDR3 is TGTGCCACCCGAAACTCTCGGGGTCCCCCTTACAATGAGCAGTTCTTC.

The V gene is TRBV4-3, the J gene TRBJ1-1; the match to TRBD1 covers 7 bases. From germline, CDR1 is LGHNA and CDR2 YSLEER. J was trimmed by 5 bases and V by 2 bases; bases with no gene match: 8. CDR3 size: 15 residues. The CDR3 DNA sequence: TGCGCCAGCAGCCAAAGACAGGGAGCAGGGACTGAAGCTTTCTTT. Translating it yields CASSQRQGAGTEAFF.

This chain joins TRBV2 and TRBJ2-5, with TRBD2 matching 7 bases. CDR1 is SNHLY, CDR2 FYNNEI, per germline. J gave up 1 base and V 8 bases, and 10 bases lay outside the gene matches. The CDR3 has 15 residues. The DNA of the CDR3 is TGTGCCAGCGGGGGGGAGGGCACTCGCCAAGAGACCCAGTACTTC. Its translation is CASGGEGTRQETQYF.

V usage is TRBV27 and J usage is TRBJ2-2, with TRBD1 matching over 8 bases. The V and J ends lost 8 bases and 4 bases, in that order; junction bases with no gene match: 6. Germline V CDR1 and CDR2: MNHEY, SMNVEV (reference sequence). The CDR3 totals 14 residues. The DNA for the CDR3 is TGTGCCAGCTCGCAGGGGGCCAGCACCGGGGAGCTGTTTTTT. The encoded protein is CASSQGASTGELFF.

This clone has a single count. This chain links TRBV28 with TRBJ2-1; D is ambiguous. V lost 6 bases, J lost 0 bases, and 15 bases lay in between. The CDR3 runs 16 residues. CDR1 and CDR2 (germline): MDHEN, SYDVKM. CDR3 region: CASSLPQLRSYNEQFF. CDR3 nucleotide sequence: TGTGCCAGCAGCCTACCCCAACTCCGCTCCTACAATGAGCAGTTCTTC.

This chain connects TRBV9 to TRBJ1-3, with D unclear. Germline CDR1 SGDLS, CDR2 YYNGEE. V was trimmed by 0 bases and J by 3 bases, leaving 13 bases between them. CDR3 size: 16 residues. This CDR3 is CASSVGGGFSGNTIYF. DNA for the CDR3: TGTGCCAGCAGCGTAGGAGGAGGGTTCAGTGGAAACACCATATATTTT.

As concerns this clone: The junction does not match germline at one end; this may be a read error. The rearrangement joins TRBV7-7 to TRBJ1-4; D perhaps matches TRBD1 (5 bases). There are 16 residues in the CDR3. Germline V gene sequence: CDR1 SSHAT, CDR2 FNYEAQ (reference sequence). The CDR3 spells CASRNLIGTEHEKLFF. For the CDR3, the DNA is TGTGCTAGCAGAAACTTAATAGGGACGGAGCATGAAAAACTGTTTTTT.

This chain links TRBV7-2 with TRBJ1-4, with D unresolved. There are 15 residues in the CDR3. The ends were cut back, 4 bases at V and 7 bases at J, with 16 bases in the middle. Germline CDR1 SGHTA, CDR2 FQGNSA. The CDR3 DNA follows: TGTGCCAGCAGCTCCTACAGAGGAACCGTTGAAAAACTGTTTTTT. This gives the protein CASSSYRGTVEKLFF.

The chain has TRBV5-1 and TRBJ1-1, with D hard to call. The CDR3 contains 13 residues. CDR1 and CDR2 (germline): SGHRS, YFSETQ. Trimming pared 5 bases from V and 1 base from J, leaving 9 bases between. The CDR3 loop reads CASSLSWNTEAFF. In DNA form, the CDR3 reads TGCGCCAGCAGTTTATCCTGGAACACTGAAGCTTTCTTT.

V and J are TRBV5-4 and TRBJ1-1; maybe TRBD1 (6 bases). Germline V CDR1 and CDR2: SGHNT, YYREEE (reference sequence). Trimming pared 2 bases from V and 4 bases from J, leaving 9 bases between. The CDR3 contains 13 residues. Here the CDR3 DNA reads TGTGCCAGCAGCTTCCGACAGGCCACTGAAGCTTTCTTT. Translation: CASSFRQATEAFF.

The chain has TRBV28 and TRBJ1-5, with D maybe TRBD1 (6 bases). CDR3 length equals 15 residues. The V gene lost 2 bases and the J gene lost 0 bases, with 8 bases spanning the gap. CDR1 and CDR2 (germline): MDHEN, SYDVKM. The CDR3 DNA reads TGTGCCAGCAGTTTAGGGACAAGTAGCAATCAGCCCCAGCATTTT. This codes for CASSLGTSSNQPQHF.

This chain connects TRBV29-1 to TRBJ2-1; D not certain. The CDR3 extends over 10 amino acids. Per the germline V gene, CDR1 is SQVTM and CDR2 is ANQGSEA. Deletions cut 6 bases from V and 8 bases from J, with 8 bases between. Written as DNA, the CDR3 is TGCAGCGTCGCCTGGGATGAGCAGTTCTTC. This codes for CSVAWDEQFF.

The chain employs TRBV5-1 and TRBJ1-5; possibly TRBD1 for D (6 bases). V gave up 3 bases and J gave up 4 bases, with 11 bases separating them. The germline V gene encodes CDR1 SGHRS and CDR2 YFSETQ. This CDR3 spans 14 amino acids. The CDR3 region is CASSSTGNNQPQHF. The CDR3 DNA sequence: TGCGCCAGCAGCTCAACAGGGAATAATCAGCCCCAGCATTTT.

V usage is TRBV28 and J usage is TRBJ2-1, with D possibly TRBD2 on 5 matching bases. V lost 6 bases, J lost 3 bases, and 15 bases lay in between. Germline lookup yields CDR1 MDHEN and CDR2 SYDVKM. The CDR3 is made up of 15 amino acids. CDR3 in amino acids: CASSGLPSIYNEQFF. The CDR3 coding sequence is TGTGCCAGCAGCGGACTCCCTTCTATCTACAATGAGCAGTTCTTC.

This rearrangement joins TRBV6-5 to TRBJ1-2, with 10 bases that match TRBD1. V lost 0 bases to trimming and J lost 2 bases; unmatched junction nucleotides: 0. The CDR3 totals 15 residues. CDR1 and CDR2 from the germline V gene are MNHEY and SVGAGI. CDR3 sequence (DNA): TGTGCCAGCAGTTACTCGGGACAGGGGAACTATGGCTACACCTTC. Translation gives CASSYSGQGNYGYTF.

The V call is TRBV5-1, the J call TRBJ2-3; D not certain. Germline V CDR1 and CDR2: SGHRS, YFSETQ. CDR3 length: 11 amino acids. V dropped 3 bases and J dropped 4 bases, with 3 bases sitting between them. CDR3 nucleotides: TGCGCCAGCAGCTCGTCAGATACGCAGTATTTT. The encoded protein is CASSSSDTQYF.

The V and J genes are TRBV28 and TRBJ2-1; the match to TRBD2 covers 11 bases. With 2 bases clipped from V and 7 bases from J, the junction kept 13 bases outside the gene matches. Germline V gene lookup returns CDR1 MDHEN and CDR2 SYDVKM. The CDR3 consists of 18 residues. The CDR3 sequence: CASSLILAGDDPLNEQFF. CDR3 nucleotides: TGTGCCAGCAGTTTAATACTAGCGGGAGACGACCCTCTTAATGAGCAGTTCTTC.

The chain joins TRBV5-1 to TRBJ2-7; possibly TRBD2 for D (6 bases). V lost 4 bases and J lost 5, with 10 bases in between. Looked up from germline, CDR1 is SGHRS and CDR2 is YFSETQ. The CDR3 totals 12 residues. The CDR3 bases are TGCGCCAGCAGCCCGGAGGGTAACGAGCAGTACTTC. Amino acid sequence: CASSPEGNEQYF.

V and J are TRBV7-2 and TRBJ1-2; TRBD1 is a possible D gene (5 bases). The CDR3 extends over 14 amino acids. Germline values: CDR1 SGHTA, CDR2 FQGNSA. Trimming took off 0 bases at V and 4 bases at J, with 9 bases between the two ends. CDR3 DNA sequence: TGTGCCAGCAGCTTAGCCCAGGGAGGCTATGGCTACACCTTC. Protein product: CASSLAQGGYGYTF.

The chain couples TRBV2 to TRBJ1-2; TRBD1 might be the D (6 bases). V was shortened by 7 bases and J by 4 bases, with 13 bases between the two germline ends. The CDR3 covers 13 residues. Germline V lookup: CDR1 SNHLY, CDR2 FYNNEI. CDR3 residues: CASNFQGSYGYTF. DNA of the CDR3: TGTGCCAGCAACTTCCAGGGGTCCTATGGCTACACCTTC.

CDR3 coding DNA: TGTGCCAGCAGCCTCCCGGCGCTAGCGGGAGGGAATGAGCAGTTCTTC. It translates to CASSLPALAGGNEQFF. This chain connects TRBV7-8 to TRBJ2-1; 12 nucleotides align to TRBD2. Looked up from germline, CDR1 is SGHVS and CDR2 is FQNEAQ. The CDR3 contains 16 residues. V shed 5 bases and J 7 bases; nucleotides not matched to a gene: 9.

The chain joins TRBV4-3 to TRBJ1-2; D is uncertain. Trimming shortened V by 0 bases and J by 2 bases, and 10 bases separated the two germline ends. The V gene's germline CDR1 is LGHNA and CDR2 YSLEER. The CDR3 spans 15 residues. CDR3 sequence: CASSQDESGNYGYTF. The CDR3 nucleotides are TGCGCCAGCAGCCAAGATGAGTCGGGGAACTATGGCTACACCTTC.

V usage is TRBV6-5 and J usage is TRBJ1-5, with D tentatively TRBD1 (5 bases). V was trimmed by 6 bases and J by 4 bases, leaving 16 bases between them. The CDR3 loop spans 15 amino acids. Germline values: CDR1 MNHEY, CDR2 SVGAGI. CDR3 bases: TGTGCCAGCAGCCTTGACAGAAACCAGAATCAGCCCCAGCATTTT. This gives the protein CASSLDRNQNQPQHF.

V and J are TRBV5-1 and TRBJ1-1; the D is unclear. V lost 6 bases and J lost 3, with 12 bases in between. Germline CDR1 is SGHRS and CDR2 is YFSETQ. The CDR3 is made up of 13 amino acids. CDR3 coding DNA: TGCGCCAGCAAAGTGAGGCGCGACACTGAAGCTTTCTTT. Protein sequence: CASKVRRDTEAFF.

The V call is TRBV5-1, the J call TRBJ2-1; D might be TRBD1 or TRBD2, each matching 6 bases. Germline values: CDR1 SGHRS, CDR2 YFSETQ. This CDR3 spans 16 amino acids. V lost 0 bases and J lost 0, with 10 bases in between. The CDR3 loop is CASSLAGAGSYNEQFF. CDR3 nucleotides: TGCGCCAGCAGCTTGGCGGGGGCCGGCTCCTACAATGAGCAGTTCTTC.

CDR3 bases: TGTGCCAGCAGTCCGGCAGGACTCTATGGCTACACCTTC. Encoded protein: CASSPAGLYGYTF. This sequence joins TRBV6-5 and TRBJ1-2; D gene unclear. Looked up from germline, CDR1 is MNHEY and CDR2 is SVGAGI. The CDR3 covers 13 residues. The V gene lost 5 bases and the J gene lost 4 bases, with 11 bases spanning the gap.

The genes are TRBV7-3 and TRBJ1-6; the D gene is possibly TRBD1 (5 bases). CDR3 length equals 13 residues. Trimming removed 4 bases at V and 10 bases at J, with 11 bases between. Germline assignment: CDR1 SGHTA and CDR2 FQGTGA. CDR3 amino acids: CASSSRAGSPLHF. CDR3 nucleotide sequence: TGTGCCAGCAGCTCCAGGGCTGGCTCACCCCTCCACTTT.

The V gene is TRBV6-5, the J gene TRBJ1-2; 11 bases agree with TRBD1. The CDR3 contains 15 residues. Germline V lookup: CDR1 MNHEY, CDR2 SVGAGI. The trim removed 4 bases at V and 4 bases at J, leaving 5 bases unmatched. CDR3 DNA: TGTGCCAGCAGTTTGGGACAGGGGGTGGGCTATGGCTACACCTTC. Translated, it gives CASSLGQGVGYGYTF.

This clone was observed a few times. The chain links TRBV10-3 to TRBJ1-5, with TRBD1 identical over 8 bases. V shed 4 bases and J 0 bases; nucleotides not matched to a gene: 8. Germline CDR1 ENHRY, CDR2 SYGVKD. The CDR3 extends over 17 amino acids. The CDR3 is CAISGDRGGPSNQPQHF. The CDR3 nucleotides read TGTGCCATCAGTGGCGACAGGGGTGGGCCTAGCAATCAGCCCCAGCATTTT.

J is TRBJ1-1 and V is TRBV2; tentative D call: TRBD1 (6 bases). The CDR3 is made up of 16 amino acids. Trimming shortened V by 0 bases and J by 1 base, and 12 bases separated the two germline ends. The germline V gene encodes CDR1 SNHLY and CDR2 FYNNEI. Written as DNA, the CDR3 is TGTGCCAGCAGTGAAGCGCTGGGGGGCCGGAACACTGAAGCTTTCTTT. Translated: CASSEALGGRNTEAFF. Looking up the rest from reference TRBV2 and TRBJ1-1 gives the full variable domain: EPEVTQTPSHQVTQMGQEVILRCVPISNHLYFYWYRQILGQKVEFLVSFYNNEISEKSEIFDDQFSVERPDGSNFTLKIRSTKLEDSAMYFCASSEALGGRNTEAFFGQGTRLTVV.

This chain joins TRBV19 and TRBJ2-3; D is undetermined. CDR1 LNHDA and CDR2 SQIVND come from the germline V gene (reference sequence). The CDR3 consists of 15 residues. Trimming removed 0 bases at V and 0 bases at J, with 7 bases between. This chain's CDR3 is CASSIEGSSTDTQYF. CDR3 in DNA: TGTGCCAGTAGTATAGAGGGATCTAGCACAGATACGCAGTATTTT.